The rows below give T cell receptor beta chains drawn from one sample of a study of blood T cell repertoires in COVID-19. Produced via immunoSEQ multiplex PCR; TCRdb's table is partial and in-frame only. Of about 150,000 clones in the sample, roughly 79% were seen once. Sequenced: peripheral blood. The source is a man between 50 and 59 years old with active or convalescent COVID-19. Both conserved end residues are part of each CDR3. The D gene is left open where the match is weak. Clone size, where shown, is once, few, many, or a class for clones that have expanded.

V	D	J	size	DNA	CDR3
TRBV9	-	TRBJ1-2	-	TGTGCCAGCAGCGTAGCCCTTTCAGGAGGGGATGGCTACACCTTC	CASSVALSGGDGYTF
TRBV29-1	TRBD1	TRBJ1-5	-	TGCAGCGCCCAAGACAGGGGAACGGGCAATCAGCCCCAGCATTTT	CSAQDRGTGNQPQHF
TRBV28	-	TRBJ2-7	once	TGTGCCAGCAGTTTCCCCCCGACACGCGAGCAGTACTTC	CASSFPPTREQYF
TRBV5-1	TRBD1	TRBJ1-5	few	TGCGCCAGTCGGACAGGGAGCGATCAGCCCCAGCATTTT	CASRTGSDQPQHF
TRBV28	TRBD2	TRBJ2-7	-	TGTGCCAGCAGTTTACCTACGACTAGCGCCCATGGGGAGCAGTACTTC	CASSLPTTSAHGEQYF
TRBV28	-	TRBJ1-2	-	TGTGCCAGCAGCTTACCCTCGGGGGGACTGGGCTATGGCTACACCTTC	CASSLPSGGLGYGYTF
TRBV4-1	TRBD1	TRBJ1-4	-	TGCGCCAGCAGACCCACCGGGACAGTAGATGAAAAACTGTTTTTT	CASRPTGTVDEKLFF
TRBV19	-	TRBJ2-3	-	TGTGCCAGTAGCCTCACAGATACGCAGTATTTT	CASSLTDTQYF
TRBV15	TRBD1	TRBJ1-4	-	TGTGCCACCAGCAGAGACGTAACGGGACAGGGGGCAATAGGTGAAAAACTGTTTTTT	CATSRDVTGQGAIGEKLFF
TRBV5-5	TRBD1	TRBJ2-2	-	TGTGCCAGCCTCCGGGACAGCTACACCGGGGAGCTGTTTTTT	CASLRDSYTGELFF
TRBV19	-	TRBJ1-4	-	TGTGCCAGTAGTATTTCGACAGCTAATGAAAAACTGTTTTTT	CASSISTANEKLFF
TRBV29-1	TRBD1	TRBJ1-1	once	TGCAGCGTCATACAGGGGGCTGTCACTGAAGCTTTCTTT	CSVIQGAVTEAFF
TRBV4-1	-	TRBJ2-1	-	TGCGCCAGCAGCCGCGGGACAGAGTACAATGAGCAGTTCTTC	CASSRGTEYNEQFF
TRBV7-3	TRBD1	TRBJ1-2	-	TGTGCCAGCAGCTTAACCCCCACAGGGGTAAACTATGGCTACACCTTC	CASSLTPTGVNYGYTF
TRBV28	TRBD2	TRBJ2-5	-	TGTGCCAGCAGCGGTAGACCGGGACTATACCTTTGGGAGACCCAGTACTTC	CASSGRPGLYLWETQYF
TRBV7-9	TRBD1	TRBJ1-2	-	TGTGCCAGCAGCCCCGACAGGGGGATCTATGGCTACACCTTC	CASSPDRGIYGYTF
TRBV29-1	-	TRBJ1-1	-	TGCAGCGTTGAAGGCGCGACAAGGGAAGCTTTCTTT	CSVEGATREAFF
TRBV27	-	TRBJ1-1	-	TGTGCCAGCAGTTTTTCCCCAAACACTGAAGCTTTCTTT	CASSFSPNTEAFF
TRBV25-1	-	TRBJ2-3	-	TGTGCCAGCAGTGAAATGGTGGGCGCAGATACGCAGTATTTT	CASSEMVGADTQYF
TRBV6-2/TRBV6-3	TRBD2	TRBJ2-2	-	TGTGCCAGCAGTTCCCCGGCGGGAGAGAGCACCGGGGAGCTGTTTTTT	CASSSPAGESTGELFF
TRBV3-1/TRBV3-2	TRBD1	TRBJ1-1	-	TGTGCCAGCAGTCCCGGGACAGGGGGGGTGTACACTGAAGCTTTCTTT	CASSPGTGGVYTEAFF
TRBV7-2	-	TRBJ2-1	-	TGTGCCAGCAGCCGGACATCTTCGGGAGATGAGCAGTTCTTC	CASSRTSSGDEQFF
TRBV7-3	TRBD1	TRBJ1-1	-	TGTGCCAGCAGCTTAGTTTCATTCCGGGACAGGGACATGAACACTGAAGCTTTCTTT	CASSLVSFRDRDMNTEAFF
TRBV7-4	-	TRBJ2-7	-	TGTGCCACCGACAGTTTCTACGAGCAGTACTTC	CATDSFYEQYF
TRBV7-2	TRBD1	TRBJ1-6	-	TGTGCCAGCAGCTCCCGGACAGGAAATTCACCCCTCCACTTT	CASSSRTGNSPLHF
TRBV28	-	TRBJ2-7	-	TGTGCCAGCAGGGGGAGTTACGAGCAGTACTTC	CASRGSYEQYF
TRBV15	TRBD2	TRBJ2-2	-	TGTGCCACCAGCCATATAGCGGGAATAAACACCGGGGAGCTGTTTTTT	CATSHIAGINTGELFF